This entry describes one T cell receptor (beta chain). Its cognate antigen is unknown. 13 Jbeta primers and 60 Vbeta primers were used for the PCR. This table comes from immunoSEQ multiplex PCR, and its TCRdb copy is limited to in-frame clones, with some not included. The sample holds about 190,000 clones, around four fifths seen once. The data were taken from a study of cytomegalovirus exposure and HLA in healthy donors. Looking at the study overall: A data release that came early held some 84 million unique TCRs from HLA-typed donors. Whole-study results and caveats: It was taken for granted in presence/absence analyses that sequencing depth across donors was roughly uniform. V segments that were indistinguishable, TRBV6-2 and TRBV6-3 among them, were omitted from analysis. Reportedly, cytomegalovirus status was diagnosed with high sensitivity and specificity.

Per germline, CDR1 MNHNS and CDR2 SASEGT. The ends lost 4 bases at V and 8 bases at J; junction bases unmatched: 9. The CDR3 covers 16 residues. The V gene is TRBV6-1, the J gene TRBJ2-1; 12 nucleotides line up with TRBD2. The sample consisted of PBMCs. This sequence originates from a woman under 30 in good health and CMV-seronegative. In DNA, the CDR3 is TGTGCCAGCAGTGTTCTAGCGGGAGGGGTTAGGGATGAGCAGTTCTTC. This translates into CASSVLAGGVRDEQFF.